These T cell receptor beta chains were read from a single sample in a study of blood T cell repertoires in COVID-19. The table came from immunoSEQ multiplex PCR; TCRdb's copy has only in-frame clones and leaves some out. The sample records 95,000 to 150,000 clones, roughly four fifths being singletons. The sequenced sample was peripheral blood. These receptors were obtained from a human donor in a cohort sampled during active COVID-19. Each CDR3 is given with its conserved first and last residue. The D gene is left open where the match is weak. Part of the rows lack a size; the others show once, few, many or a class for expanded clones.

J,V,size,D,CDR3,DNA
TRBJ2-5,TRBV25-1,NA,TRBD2,CASSMGGEETQYF,TGTGCCAGCAGCATGGGGGGGGAGGAGACCCAGTACTTC
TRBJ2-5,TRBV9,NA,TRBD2,CASSAGTRGETQYF,TGTGCCAGCAGCGCCGGGACTAGGGGGGAGACCCAGTACTTC
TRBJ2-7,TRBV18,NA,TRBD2,CASSPRLAGAFYEQYF,TGTGCCAGCTCACCGCGGCTAGCGGGGGCCTTCTACGAGCAGTACTTC
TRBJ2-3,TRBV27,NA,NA,CASSAGRGTDTQYF,TGTGCCAGCAGTGCAGGCCGCGGCACAGATACGCAGTATTTT
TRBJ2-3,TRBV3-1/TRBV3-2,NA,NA,CASSQAAGTQYF,TGTGCCAGCAGCCAAGCCGCAGGGACGCAGTATTTT
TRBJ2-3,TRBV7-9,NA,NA,CASSRTGSWGTDTQYF,TGTGCCAGCAGCCGAACAGGGTCTTGGGGCACAGATACGCAGTATTTT
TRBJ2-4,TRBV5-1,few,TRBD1,CASRPGTGGAGNIQYF,TGCGCCAGCAGACCCGGGACAGGGGGCGCAGGAAACATTCAGTACTTC
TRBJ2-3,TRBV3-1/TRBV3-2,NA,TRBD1,CASTIFTGQSQYF,TGTGCCAGCACCATATTTACGGGACAGTCGCAGTATTTT
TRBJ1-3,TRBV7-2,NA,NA,CASSARQGNTIYF,TGTGCCAGCAGCGCCCGACAAGGAAACACCATATATTTT
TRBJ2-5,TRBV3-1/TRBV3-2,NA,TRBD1,CASSLRTGIQETQYF,TGTGCCAGCAGCCTTAGGACAGGGATCCAAGAGACCCAGTACTTC
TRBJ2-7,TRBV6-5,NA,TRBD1,CASNGRGMREQYF,TGTGCCAGCAACGGCAGGGGGATGAGGGAGCAGTACTTC
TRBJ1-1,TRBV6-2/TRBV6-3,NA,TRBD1,CASSYERQGVVSTEAFF,TGTGCCAGCAGTTACGAGAGACAGGGGGTAGTAAGCACTGAAGCTTTCTTT
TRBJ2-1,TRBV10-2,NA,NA,CASSVTPDFSSYNEQFF,TGCGCCAGCAGTGTAACCCCCGACTTCAGCTCCTACAATGAGCAGTTCTTC
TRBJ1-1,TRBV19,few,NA,CASSIGGKLDTEAFF,TGTGCCAGTAGTATAGGGGGCAAACTGGACACTGAAGCTTTCTTT
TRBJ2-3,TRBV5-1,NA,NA,CASSLALAPVSDTQYF,TGCGCCAGCAGCTTGGCACTAGCCCCAGTGTCAGATACGCAGTATTTT
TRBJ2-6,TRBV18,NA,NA,CASSSGGVGANVLTF,TGTGCCAGCTCTTCCGGAGGTGTTGGGGCCAACGTCCTGACTTTC
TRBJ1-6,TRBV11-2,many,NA,CASSLGGTGSPLHF,TGTGCCAGCAGCTTGGGTGGCACGGGATCACCCCTCCACTTT
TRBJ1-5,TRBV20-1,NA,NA,CSASRSGPLNQPQHF,TGCAGTGCTAGTCGAAGCGGTCCTCTCAATCAGCCCCAGCATTTT
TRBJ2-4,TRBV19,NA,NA,CASSISGARNPNIQYF,TGTGCCAGTAGCATCTCAGGGGCGCGCAACCCAAACATTCAGTACTTC
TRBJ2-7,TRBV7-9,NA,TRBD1,CASSSGTGRGEQYF,TGTGCCAGCAGCAGCGGGACAGGGCGAGGCGAGCAGTACTTC
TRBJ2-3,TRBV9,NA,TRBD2,CASSVLAGAGDTQYF,TGTGCCAGCAGCGTACTAGCGGGGGCCGGGGATACGCAGTATTTT
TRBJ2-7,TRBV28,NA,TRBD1,CASSPPDRAEQYF,TGTGCCAGCAGTCCACCGGACAGGGCGGAGCAGTACTTC
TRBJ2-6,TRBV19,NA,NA,CASIPAGTPSGANVLTF,TGTGCCAGTATTCCCGCCGGGACACCCTCTGGGGCCAACGTCCTAACTTTC
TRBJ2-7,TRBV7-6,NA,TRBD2,CASSLILAGLHEQYF,TGTGCCAGCAGCTTAATACTAGCGGGGCTCCACGAGCAGTACTTC
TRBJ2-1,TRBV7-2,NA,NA,CASSLGGSKDSYNEQFF,TGTGCCAGCAGCTTAGGAGGCTCCAAGGACTCCTACAATGAGCAGTTCTTC
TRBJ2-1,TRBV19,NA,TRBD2,CASSLTSGGPNEQFF,TGTGCCAGTAGCTTGACTAGCGGGGGCCCAAATGAGCAGTTCTTC
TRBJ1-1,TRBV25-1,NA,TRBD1,CASSDTGTDYNTEAFF,TGTGCCAGCAGTGATACCGGGACAGACTATAACACTGAAGCTTTCTTT
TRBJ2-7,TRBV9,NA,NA,CASSVAPGYEQYF,TGTGCCAGCAGCGTAGCCCCCGGCTACGAGCAGTACTTC
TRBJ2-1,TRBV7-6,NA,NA,CASSPGLASYNEQFF,TGTGCCAGCAGCCCGGGACTTGCTTCCTACAATGAGCAGTTCTTC
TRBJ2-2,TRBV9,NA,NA,CASSVEGHFTGELFF,TGTGCCAGCAGCGTAGAGGGGCACTTCACCGGGGAGCTGTTTTTT
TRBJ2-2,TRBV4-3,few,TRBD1,CASSQGRLDRYTGELFF,TGCGCCAGCAGCCAAGGGCGCCTGGACAGGTATACCGGGGAGCTGTTTTTT
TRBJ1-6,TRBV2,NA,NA,CASSDRTVPRNSPLHF,TGTGCCAGCAGTGACCGGACAGTTCCTCGAAATTCACCCCTCCACTTT
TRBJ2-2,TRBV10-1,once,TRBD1,CASAGQGNGELFF,TGCGCCAGTGCGGGACAGGGGAACGGGGAGCTGTTTTTT
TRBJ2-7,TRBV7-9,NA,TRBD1,CASSWDRGVGGF,TGTGCCAGCAGTTGGGACAGGGGAGTTGGGGGCTTC
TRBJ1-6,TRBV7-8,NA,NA,CASSLVGAQNNSPLHF,TGTGCCAGCAGCTTAGTGGGGGCGCAGAATAATTCACCCCTCCACTTT
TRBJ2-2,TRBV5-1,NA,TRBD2,CASSFSSGGITGELFF,TGCGCCAGCAGCTTTTCTAGCGGGGGGATTACCGGGGAGCTGTTTTTT
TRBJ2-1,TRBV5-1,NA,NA,CASRDRDEQFF,TGCGCCAGCAGGGATCGGGATGAGCAGTTCTTC
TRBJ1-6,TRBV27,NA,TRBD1,CASNAAGGYNSPLHF,TGTGCCAGCAACGCGGCAGGGGGGTATAATTCACCCCTCCACTTT
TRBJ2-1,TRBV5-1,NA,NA,CASSLAIQGWYNEQFF,TGCGCCAGCAGCTTGGCCATCCAGGGCTGGTACAATGAGCAGTTCTTC
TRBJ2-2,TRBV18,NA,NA,CASSSSLNTGELFF,TGTGCCAGCTCTTCCAGTTTGAACACCGGGGAGCTGTTTTTT
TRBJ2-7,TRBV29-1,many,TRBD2,CSVATSGGSSYEQYF,TGCAGCGTAGCTACTAGCGGGGGTTCTTCCTACGAGCAGTACTTC
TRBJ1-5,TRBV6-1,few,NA,CASSEYSNQPQHF,TGTGCCAGCAGTGAATATAGCAATCAGCCCCAGCATTTT
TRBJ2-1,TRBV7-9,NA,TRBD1,CASGTGGLNEQFF,TGTGCCAGCGGGACAGGGGGCCTCAATGAGCAGTTCTTC
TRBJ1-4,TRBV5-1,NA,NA,CASRKEVRGTNEKLFF,TGCGCCAGCAGGAAGGAGGTCCGTGGGACTAATGAAAAACTGTTTTTT
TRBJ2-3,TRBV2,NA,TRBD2,CASRVGGSGGPSTDTQYF,TGTGCCAGCAGGGTAGGAGGTAGCGGGGGGCCTAGCACAGATACGCAGTATTTT
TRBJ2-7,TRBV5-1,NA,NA,CASSLASPYEQYF,TGCGCCAGCAGCTTGGCCTCTCCCTACGAGCAGTACTTC
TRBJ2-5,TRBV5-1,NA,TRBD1,CASSVGGTGDFQETQYF,TGCGCCAGCAGCGTAGGGGGGACAGGGGATTTCCAAGAGACCCAGTACTTC
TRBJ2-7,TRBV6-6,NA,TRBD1,CASRPGQGYEQYF,TGTGCCAGCAGGCCGGGACAGGGCTACGAGCAGTACTTC
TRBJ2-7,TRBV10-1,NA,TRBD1,CASIPRGRFYEQYF,TGCGCCAGCATTCCCAGGGGGCGCTTCTACGAGCAGTACTTC
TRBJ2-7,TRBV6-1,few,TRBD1,CASSDARQGENEQYF,TGTGCCAGCAGTGACGCCCGACAGGGGGAAAACGAGCAGTACTTC
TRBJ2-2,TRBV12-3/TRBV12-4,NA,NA,CASSQGSAGELFF,TGTGCCAGCAGTCAGGGAAGTGCCGGGGAGCTGTTTTTT
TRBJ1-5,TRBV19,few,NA,CATRPGNHRNQPQHF,TGTGCCACACGACCCGGGAACCATAGGAATCAGCCCCAGCATTTT
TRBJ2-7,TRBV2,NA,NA,CASAGGRGSYEQYF,TGTGCCAGTGCGGGTGGCAGGGGATCGTACGAGCAGTACTTC
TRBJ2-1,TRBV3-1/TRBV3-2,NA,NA,CASSQGGHNEQFF,TGTGCCAGCAGCCAGGGGGGGCACAATGAGCAGTTCTTC
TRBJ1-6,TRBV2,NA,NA,CASSEPGVSSYNSPLHF,TGTGCCAGCAGTGAACCAGGGGTGAGCTCCTATAATTCACCCCTCCACTTT
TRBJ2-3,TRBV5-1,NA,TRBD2,CASSLLSGGADTQYF,TGCGCCAGCAGCCTCCTTAGCGGGGGGGCAGATACGCAGTATTTT
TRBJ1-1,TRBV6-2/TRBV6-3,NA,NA,CASSPEDLVAFF,TGTGCCAGCAGCCCGGAGGATTTGGTAGCTTTCTTT
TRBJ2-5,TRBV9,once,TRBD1,CASSSTGTGRETQYF,TGTGCCAGCAGCTCCACCGGGACAGGACGGGAGACCCAGTACTTC
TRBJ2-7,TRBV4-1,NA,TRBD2,CASSRGSGGANEQYF,TGCGCCAGCAGCCGGGGGAGCGGGGGGGCTAACGAGCAGTACTTC
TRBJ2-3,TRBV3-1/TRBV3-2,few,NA,CASSQGLTGDTQYF,TGTGCCAGCAGCCAAGGACTGACAGGAGATACGCAGTATTTT